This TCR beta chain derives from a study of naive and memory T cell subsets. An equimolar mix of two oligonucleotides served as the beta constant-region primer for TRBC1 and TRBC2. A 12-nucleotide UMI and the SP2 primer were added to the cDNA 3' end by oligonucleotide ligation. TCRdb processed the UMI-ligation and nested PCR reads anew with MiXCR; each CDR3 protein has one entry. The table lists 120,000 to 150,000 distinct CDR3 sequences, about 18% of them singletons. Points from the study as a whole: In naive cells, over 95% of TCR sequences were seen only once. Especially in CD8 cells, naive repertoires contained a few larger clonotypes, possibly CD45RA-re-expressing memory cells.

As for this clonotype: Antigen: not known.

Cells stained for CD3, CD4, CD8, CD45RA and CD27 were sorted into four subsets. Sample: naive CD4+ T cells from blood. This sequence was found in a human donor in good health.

CDR3 sequence (DNA): TGTGCCAGCAGTTTGCAACTAGCGGGAGGCTCCACAGATACGCAGTATTTT. Amino acids: CASSLQLAGGSTDTQYF. The chain carries TRBV28 and TRBJ2-3; 12 nucleotides match TRBD2. CDR3 length: 17 residues. V lost 3 bases to trimming and J lost 2 bases; unmatched junction nucleotides: 6. Germline values: CDR1 MDHEN, CDR2 SYDVKM.